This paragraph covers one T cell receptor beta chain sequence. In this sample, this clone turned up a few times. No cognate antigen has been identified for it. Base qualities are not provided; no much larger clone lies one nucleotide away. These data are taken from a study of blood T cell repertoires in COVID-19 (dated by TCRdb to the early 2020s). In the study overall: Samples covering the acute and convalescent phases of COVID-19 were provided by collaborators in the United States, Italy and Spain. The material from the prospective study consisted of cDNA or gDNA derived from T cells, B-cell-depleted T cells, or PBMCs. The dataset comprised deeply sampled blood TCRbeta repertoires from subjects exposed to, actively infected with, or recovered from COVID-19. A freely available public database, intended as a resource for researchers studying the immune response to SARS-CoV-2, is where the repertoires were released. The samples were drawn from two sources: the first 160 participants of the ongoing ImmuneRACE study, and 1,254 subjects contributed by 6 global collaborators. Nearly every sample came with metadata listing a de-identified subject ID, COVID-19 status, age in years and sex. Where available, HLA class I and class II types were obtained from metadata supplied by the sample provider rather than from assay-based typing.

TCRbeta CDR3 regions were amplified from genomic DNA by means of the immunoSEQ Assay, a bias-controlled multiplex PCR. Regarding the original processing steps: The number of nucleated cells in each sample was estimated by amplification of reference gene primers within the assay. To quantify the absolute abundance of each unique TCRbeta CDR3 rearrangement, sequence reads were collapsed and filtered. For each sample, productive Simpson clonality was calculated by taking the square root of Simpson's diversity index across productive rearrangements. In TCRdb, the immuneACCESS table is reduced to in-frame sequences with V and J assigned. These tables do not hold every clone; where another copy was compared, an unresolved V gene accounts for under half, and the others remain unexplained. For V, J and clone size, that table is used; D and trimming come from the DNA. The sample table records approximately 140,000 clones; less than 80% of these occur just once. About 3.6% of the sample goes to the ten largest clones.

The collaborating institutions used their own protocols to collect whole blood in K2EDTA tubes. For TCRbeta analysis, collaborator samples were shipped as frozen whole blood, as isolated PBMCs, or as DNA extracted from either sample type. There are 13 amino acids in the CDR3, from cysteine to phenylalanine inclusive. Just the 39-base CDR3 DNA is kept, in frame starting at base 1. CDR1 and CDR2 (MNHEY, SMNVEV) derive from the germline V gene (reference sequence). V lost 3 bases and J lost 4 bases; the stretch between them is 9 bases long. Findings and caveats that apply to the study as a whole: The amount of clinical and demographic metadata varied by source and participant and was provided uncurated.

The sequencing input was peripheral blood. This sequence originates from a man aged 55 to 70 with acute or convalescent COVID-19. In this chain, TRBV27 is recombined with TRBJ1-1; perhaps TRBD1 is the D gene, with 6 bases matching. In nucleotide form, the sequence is TGTGCCAGCAGTTTGTTCAGGGGCACTGAAGCTTTCTTT. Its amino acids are CASSLFRGTEAFF.